The TCR beta chain under discussion was sequenced for a study of blood T cell repertoires in COVID-19. Study-level background: Acute and convalescent COVID-19 specimens originated in the United States, Italy and Spain. Sources were T cells, B-cell-depleted T cells, or PBMCs; the material itself was cDNA or gDNA.

Original processing methods: Nucleated cell counts were estimated from reference gene primer amplification. TCRdb keeps only in-frame clones here, not all; method: immunoSEQ multiplex PCR. The D gene and trimming were derived from the DNA, and the V and J assignments and clone size from that table. The data show tens of thousands of clones, approximately 80% seen once. The sequenced sample was peripheral blood. The source is a man aged 50 to 60 with active COVID-19.

CDR3 sequence: CASSLRTSLQGNTEAFF. The CDR3 DNA sequence: TGCGCCAGCAGCTTGAGGACATCCTTACAGGGGAACACTGAAGCTTTCTTT. The rearrangement links TRBV5-1 to TRBJ1-1, with D tentatively TRBD1 (6 bases). V lost 1 base to trimming and J lost 1 base, with 17 bases between them. The CDR3 is 17 amino acids. Germline V gene data show CDR1 as SGHRS and CDR2 as YFSETQ.